This T cell receptor beta chain was recorded in a study of cytomegalovirus exposure and HLA in healthy donors. General study points: That first-cohort TCR clusters tended to co-occur in the roughly 130 validation repertoires was found in a later analysis. Cytomegalovirus status was reportedly diagnosed by the classifier with high specificity and sensitivity. Cytomegalovirus association was assigned to approximately 180 TCR beta chains.

The donors were part of the roughly 130-subject validation cohort, which stood apart from the roughly 670-subject first cohort. With regard to this clone: Its antigen is unidentified.

The V gene's germline CDR1 is WSHSY and CDR2 SAAADI. The CDR3 totals 17 residues. V was clipped by 5 bases and J by 5 bases; unmatched bases: 15. Generated by immunoSEQ multiplex PCR, the TCRdb table keeps only in-frame clones and is missing some. Here the sample spans 150,000 to 200,000 clones, about 81% being singletons. This chain joins TRBV10-2 and TRBJ2-5; the match to TRBD2 covers 9 bases. The specimen sequenced was PBMCs. This TCR came from a woman aged 25-40 years in good health and CMV-seronegative. Here the CDR3 reads CASSLYRGGGAKETQYF. For the CDR3, the DNA is TGCGCCAGCAGTTTATATCGAGGCGGGGGGGCTAAGGAGACCCAGTACTTC.